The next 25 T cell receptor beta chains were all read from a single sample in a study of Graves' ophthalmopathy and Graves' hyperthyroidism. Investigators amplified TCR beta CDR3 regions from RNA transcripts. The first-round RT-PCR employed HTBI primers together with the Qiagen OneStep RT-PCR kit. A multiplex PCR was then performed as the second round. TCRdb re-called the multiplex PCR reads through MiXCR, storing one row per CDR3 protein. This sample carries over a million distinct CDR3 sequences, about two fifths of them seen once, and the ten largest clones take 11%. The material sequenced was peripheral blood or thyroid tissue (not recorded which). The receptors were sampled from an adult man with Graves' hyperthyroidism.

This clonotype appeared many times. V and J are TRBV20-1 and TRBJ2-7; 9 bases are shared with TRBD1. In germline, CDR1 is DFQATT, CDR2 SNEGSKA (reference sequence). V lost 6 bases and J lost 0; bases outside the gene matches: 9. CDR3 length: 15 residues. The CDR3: CSAEPGQGPSYEQYF. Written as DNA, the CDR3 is TGCAGTGCAGAACCGGGACAGGGCCCCTCCTACGAGCAGTACTTC.

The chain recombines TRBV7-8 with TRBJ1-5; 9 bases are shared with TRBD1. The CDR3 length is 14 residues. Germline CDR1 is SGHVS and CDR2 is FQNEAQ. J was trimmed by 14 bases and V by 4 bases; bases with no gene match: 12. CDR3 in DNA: TGTGCCAGCAGCTCAGGACAGGGGTTTCGCCTCGAGCATTTT. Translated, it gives CASSSGQGFRLEHF.

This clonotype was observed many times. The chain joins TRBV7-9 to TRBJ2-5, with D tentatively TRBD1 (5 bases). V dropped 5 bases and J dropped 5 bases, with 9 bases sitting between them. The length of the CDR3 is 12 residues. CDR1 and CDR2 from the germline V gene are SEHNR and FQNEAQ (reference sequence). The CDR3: CASSINRETQYF. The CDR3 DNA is TGTGCCAGCAGCATCAACAGGGAGACCCAGTACTTC.

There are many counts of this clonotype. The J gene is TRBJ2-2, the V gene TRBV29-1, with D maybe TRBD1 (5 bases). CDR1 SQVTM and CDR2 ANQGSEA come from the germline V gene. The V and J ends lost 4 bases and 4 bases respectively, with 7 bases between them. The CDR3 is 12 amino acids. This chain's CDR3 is CSVGQFTGELFF. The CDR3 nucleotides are TGCAGCGTTGGACAGTTCACCGGGGAGCTGTTTTTT.

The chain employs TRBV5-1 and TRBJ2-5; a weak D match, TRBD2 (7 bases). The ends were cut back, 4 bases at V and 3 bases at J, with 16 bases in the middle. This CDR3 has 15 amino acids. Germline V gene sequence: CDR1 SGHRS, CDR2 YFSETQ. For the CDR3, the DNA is TGCGCCAGCAGCCTAGGGGGAGGGCTAGAAGAGACCCAGTACTTC. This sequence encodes CASSLGGGLEETQYF.

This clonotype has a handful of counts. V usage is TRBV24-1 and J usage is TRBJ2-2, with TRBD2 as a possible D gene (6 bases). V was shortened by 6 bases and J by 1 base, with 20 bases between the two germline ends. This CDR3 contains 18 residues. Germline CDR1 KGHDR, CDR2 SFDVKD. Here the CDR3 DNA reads TGTGCCACCAGTCCCCTAGGAGGGAGTACGGAGAACACCGGGGAGCTGTTTTTT. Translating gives CATSPLGGSTENTGELFF.

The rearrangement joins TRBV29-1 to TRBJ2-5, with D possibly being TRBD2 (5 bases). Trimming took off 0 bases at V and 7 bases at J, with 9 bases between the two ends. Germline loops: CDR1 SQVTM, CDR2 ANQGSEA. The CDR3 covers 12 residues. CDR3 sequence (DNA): TGCAGCGTTGAAGATCGGGGAACGACCCAGTACTTC. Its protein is CSVEDRGTTQYF.

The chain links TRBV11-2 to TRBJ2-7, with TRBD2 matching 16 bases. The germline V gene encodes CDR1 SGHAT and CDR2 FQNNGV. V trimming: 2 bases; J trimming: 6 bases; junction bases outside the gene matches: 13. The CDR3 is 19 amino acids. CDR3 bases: TGTGCCAGCAGCTTATGGAGGGGGAAGGGACTAGCGGGAGGGTTCGAGCAGTACTTC. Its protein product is CASSLWRGKGLAGGFEQYF.

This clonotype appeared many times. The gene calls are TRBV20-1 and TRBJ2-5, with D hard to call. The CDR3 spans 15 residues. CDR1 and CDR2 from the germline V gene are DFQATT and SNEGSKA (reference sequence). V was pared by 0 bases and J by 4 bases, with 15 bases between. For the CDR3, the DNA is TGCAGTGCTAGAGATCAGACTGGGTGGATAGAGACCCAGTACTTC. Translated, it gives CSARDQTGWIETQYF.

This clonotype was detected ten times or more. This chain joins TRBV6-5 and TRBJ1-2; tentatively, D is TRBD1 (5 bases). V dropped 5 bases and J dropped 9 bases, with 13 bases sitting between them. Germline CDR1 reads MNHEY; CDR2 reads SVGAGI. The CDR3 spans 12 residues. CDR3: CASSRTRDRYTF. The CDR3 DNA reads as TGTGCCAGCAGTCGCACCAGGGACCGCTACACCTTC.

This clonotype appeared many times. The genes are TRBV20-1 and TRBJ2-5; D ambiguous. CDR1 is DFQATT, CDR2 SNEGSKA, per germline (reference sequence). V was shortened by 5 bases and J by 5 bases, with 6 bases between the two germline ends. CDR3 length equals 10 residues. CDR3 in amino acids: CSAQMETQYF. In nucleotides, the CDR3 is TGCAGTGCTCAGATGGAGACCCAGTACTTC.

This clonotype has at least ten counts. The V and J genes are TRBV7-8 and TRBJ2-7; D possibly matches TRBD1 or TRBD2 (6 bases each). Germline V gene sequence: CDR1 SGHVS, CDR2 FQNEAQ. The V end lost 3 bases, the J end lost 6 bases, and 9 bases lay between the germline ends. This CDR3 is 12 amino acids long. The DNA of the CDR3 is TGTGCCAGCAGCTTCGAGGGGGGCGAGCAGTACTTC. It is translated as CASSFEGGEQYF.

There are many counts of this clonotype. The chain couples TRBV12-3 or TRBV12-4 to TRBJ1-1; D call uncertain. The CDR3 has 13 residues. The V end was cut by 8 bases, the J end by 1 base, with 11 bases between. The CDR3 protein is CASAPPRNTEAFF. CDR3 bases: TGTGCCAGCGCCCCGCCCAGGAACACTGAAGCTTTCTTT.

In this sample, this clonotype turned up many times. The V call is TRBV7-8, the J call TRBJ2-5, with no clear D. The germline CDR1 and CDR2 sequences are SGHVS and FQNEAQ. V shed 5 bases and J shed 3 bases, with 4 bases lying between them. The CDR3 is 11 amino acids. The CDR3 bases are TGTGCCAGCAGCCAAAAAGAGACCCAGTACTTC. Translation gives CASSQKETQYF.

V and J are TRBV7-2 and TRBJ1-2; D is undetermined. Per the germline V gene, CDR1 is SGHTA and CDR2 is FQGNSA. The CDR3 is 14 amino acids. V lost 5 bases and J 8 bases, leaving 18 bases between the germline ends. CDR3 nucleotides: TGTGCCAGCAGCGTTAGACCGTCAGAGCGGGGCTACACCTTC. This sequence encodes CASSVRPSERGYTF. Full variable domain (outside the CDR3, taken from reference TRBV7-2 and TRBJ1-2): GAGVSQSPSNKVTEKGKDVELRCDPISGHTALYWYRQSLGQGLEFLIYFQGNSAPDKSGLPSDRFSAERTGGSVSTLTIQRTQQEDSAVYLCASSVRPSERGYTFGSGTRLTVV.

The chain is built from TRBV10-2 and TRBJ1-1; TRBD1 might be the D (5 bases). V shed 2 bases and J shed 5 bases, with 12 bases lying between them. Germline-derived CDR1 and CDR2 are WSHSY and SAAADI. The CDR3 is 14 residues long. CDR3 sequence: CASSEDGRETEAFF. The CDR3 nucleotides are TGCGCCAGCAGTGAGGACGGCAGGGAAACTGAAGCTTTCTTT.

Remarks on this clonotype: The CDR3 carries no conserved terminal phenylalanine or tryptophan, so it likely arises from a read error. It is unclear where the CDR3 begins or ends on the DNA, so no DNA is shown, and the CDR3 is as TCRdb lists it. CDR3 loop: CASSALRTVSSY. The chain carries TRBV7-9 and TRBJ2-7; TRBD1 is the table's D call and was not checked against the DNA. Germline lookup yields CDR1 SEHNR and CDR2 FQNEAQ (reference sequence). The CDR3 is 12 residues long, counting both termini.

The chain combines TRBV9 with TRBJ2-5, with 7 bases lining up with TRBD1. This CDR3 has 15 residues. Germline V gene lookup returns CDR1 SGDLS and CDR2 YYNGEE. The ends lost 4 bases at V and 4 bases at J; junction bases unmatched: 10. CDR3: CASSRQGVSTETQYF. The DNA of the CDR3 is TGTGCCAGCAGCAGACAGGGAGTATCCACAGAGACCCAGTACTTC.

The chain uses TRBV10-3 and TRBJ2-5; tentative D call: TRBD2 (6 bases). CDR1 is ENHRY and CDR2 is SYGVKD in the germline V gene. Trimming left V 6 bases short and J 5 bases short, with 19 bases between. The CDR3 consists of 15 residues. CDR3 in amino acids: CAISEGRSYGETQYF. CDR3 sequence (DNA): TGTGCCATCAGCGAGGGGAGGAGCTATGGGGAGACCCAGTACTTC.

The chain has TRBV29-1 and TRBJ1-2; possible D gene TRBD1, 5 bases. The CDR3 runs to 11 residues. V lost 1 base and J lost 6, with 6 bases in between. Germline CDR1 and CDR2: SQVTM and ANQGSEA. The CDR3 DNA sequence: TGCAGCGTTGAAGTACAGGATGGCTACACCTTC. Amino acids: CSVEVQDGYTF.

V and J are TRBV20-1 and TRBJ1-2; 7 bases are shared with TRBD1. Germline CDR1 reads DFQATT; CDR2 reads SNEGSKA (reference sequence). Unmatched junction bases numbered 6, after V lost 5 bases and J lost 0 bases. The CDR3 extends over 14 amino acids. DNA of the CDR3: TGCAGTGCTGACAGGGATTCAACTAACTATGGCTACACCTTC. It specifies CSADRDSTNYGYTF.

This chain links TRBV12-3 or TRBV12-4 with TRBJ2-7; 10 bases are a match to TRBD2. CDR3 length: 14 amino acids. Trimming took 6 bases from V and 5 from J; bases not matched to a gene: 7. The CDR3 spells CASRPAGGPNEQYF. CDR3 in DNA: TGTGCCAGCAGACCAGCGGGAGGGCCAAACGAGCAGTACTTC.

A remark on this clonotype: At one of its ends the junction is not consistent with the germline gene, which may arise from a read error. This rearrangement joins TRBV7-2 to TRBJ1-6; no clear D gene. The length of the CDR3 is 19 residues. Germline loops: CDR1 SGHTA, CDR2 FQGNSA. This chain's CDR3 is CASSSPASGVPSYNSPLHF. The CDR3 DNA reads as TGTGCCAGCAGCTCACCTGCTAGCGGGGTGCCCTCCTACAATTCACCCCTCCACTTT.

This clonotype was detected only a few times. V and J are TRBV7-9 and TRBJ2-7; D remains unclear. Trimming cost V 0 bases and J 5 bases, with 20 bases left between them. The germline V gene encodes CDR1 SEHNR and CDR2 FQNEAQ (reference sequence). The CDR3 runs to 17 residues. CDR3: CASSLARAQGRFHEQYF. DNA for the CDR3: TGTGCCAGCAGCTTAGCGCGAGCTCAAGGACGGTTCCACGAGCAGTACTTC. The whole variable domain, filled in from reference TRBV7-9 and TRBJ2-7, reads DTGVSQNPRHKITKRGQNVTFRCDPISEHNRLYWYRQTLGQGPEFLTYFQNEAQLEKSRLLSDRFSAERPKGSFSTLEIQRTEQGDSAMYLCASSLARAQGRFHEQYFGPGTRLTVT.

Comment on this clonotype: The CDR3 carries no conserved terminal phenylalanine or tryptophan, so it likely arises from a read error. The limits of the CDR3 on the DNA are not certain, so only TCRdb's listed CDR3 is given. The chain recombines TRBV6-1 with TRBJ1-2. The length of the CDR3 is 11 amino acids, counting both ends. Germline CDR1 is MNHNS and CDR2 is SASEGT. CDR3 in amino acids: CASSESGSRNI.